This T cell receptor beta chain was recovered during a study of tumor-infiltrating lymphocytes in localized non-small cell lung cancer. The table came from immunoSEQ multiplex PCR; TCRdb's copy has only in-frame clones and leaves some out. This table holds over 10,000 clones, about 67% found once. Details on this clone: Its target is not known.

General study results and limits: Only some patients had TCR sequencing, depending on available tissue.

This clonotype was sampled from a human donor with non-small cell lung cancer. The material sequenced was uninvolved lung tissue not adjacent to the tumor.

In nucleotides, the CDR3 is TGTGCCAGCAGTTTTCGACAGACCCATGAAAAACTGTTTTTT. It codes for CASSFRQTHEKLFF. This chain links TRBV28 with TRBJ1-4; maybe TRBD1 (5 bases). The length of the CDR3 is 14 residues. Trimming cost V 3 bases and J 6 bases, with 11 bases left between them. Per germline, CDR1 MDHEN and CDR2 SYDVKM.